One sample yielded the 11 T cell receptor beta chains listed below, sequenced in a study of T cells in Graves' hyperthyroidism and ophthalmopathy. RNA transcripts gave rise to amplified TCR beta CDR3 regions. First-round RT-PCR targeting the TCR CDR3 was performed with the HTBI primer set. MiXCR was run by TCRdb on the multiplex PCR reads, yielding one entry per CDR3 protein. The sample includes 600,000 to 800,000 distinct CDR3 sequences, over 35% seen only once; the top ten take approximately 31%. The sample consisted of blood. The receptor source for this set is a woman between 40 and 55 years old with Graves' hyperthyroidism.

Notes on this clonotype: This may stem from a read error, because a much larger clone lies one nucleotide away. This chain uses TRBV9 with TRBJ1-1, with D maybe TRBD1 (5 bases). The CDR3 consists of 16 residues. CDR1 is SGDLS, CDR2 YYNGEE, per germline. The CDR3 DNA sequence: TGTGCCAGCAGCGTAGCATTGGGGCCCCCCTTCGGTGAAGCTTCCTTT. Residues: CASSVALGPPFGEASF.

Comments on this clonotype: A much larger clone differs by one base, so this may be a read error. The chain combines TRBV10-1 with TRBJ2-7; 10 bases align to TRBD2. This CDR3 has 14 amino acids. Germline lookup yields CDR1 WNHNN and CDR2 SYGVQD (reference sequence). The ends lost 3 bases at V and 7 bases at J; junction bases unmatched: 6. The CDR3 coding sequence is TGCGCCAGCAGTGACCTAGCGGGAGCAAATGAGCAGTACTTC. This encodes CASSDLAGANEQYF.

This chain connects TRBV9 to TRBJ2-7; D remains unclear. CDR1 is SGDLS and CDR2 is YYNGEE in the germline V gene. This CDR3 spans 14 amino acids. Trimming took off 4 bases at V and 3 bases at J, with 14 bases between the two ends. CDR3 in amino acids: CASSSPEVFYEQYF. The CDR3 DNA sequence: TGTGCCAGCAGCTCACCAGAGGTCTTCTACGAGCAGTACTTC.

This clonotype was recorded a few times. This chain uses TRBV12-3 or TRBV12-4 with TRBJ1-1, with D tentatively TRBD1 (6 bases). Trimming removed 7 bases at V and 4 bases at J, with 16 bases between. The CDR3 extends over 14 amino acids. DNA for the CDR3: TGTGCCAGCACCAAAACGGAGGGGGGCACTGAAGCTTTCTTT. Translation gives CASTKTEGGTEAFF.

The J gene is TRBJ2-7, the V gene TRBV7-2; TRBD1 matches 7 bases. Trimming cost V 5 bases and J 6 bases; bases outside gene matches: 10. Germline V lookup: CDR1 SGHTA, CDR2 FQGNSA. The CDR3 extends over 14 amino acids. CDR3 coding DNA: TGTGCCAGCAGCCTGGACAGGTCTATAGGCGAGCAGTACTTC. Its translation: CASSLDRSIGEQYF.

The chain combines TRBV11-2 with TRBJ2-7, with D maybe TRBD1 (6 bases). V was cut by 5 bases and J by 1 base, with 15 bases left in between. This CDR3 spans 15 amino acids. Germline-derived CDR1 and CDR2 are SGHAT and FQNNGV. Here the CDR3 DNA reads TGTGCCAGCAGCCAACAGACAGGTTTTTCCTACGAGCAGTACTTC. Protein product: CASSQQTGFSYEQYF.

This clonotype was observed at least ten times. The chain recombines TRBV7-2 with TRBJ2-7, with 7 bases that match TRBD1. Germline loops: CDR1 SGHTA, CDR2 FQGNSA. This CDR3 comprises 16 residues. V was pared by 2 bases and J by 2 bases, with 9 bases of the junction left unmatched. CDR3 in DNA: TGTGCCAGCAGCTTACAACAGGGGTACGGGGCCTACGAGCAGTACTTC. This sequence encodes CASSLQQGYGAYEQYF.

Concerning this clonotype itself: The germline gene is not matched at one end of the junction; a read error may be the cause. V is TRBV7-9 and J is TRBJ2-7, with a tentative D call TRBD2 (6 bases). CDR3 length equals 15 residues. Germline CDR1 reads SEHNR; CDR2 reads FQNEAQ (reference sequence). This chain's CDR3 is CASSQDPGSSYEQYF. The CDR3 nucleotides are TGCGCCAGCAGCCAAGATCCCGGGAGCTCCTACGAGCAGTACTTC.

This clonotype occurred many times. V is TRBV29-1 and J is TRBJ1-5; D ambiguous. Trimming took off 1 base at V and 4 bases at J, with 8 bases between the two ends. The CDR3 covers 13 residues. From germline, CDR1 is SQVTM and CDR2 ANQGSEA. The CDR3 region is CSVEAQPNQPQHF. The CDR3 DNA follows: TGCAGCGTTGAAGCACAGCCTAATCAGCCCCAGCATTTT.

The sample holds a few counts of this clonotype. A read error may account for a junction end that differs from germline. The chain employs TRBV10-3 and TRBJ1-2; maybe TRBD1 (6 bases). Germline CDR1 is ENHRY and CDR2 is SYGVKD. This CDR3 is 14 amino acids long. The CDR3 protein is CASSGRTGIHGYTF. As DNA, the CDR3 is TGTGCCAGCAGTGGCCGAACAGGGATTCATGGCTACACCTTC.

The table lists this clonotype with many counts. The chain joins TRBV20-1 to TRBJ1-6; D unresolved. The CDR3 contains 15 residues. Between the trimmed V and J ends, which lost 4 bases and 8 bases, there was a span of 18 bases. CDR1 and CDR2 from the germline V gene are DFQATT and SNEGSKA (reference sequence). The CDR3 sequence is CSATYDGGRDSPLHF. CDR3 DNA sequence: TGCAGTGCTACCTACGACGGCGGGCGTGATTCACCCCTCCACTTT.